The 22 T cell receptor beta chains reported below all come from one sample, sequenced in a study of T cells in Graves' hyperthyroidism and ophthalmopathy. RNA transcripts yielded amplified TCR beta CDR3 regions. The HTBI primer set was used in a first-round RT-PCR of the TCR CDR3. TCRdb itself ran the multiplex PCR reads through MiXCR, one entry per CDR3 protein. Of hundreds of thousands of distinct CDR3 sequences in the sample, approximately 16% are singletons; the top ten hold less than 3.5%. The specimen sequenced was blood. Receptors were obtained from a woman aged 40-49 years with Graves' ophthalmopathy.

This clonotype was counted many times. CDR3: CASSPGQGIDEQFF. CDR3 bases: TGTGCCAGCAGTCCGGGACAGGGAATCGATGAGCAGTTCTTC. The chain combines TRBV6-1 with TRBJ2-1; 9 bases match TRBD1. With 5 bases clipped from V and 8 bases from J, the junction kept 7 bases outside the gene matches. The CDR3 length is 14 residues. Germline V gene data show CDR1 as MNHNS and CDR2 as SASEGT.

This clonotype was picked up many times. The gene calls are TRBV5-6 and TRBJ2-5, with D possibly TRBD1 on 6 matching bases. V was shortened by 4 bases and J by 1 base, with 14 bases between the two germline ends. This CDR3 contains 15 residues. Germline CDR1 and CDR2: SGHDT and YYEEEE. The CDR3 coding sequence is TGTGCCAGCAGCACAACAGGGAGAACCCAAGAGACCCAGTACTTC. This encodes CASSTTGRTQETQYF.

The rearrangement joins TRBV10-2 to TRBJ1-1; D remains unclear. CDR1 and CDR2 from the germline V gene are WSHSY and SAAADI. V was shortened by 0 bases and J by 8 bases, with 13 bases between the two germline ends. The CDR3 is 14 amino acids. CDR3 nucleotide sequence: TGCGCCAGCAGTGAGTCGAGTTCAGGCAGAGAAGCTTTCTTT. As protein: CASSESSSGREAFF.

The J gene is TRBJ1-3, the V gene TRBV6-5, with a possible D match to TRBD1 (5 bases). V lost 2 bases and J lost 0, with 26 bases in between. Germline assignment: CDR1 MNHEY and CDR2 SVGAGI. The CDR3 totals 21 residues. The CDR3 loop reads CASSYTNPVGGELLSGNTIYF. The CDR3 DNA reads as TGTGCCAGCAGTTACACGAATCCGGTGGGGGGGGAACTCCTCTCTGGAAACACCATATATTTT.

The chain uses TRBV6-1 and TRBJ2-7; 7 nucleotides agree with TRBD1. Looked up from germline, CDR1 is MNHNS and CDR2 is SASEGT. J gave up 4 bases and V 5 bases, and 8 bases lay outside the gene matches. This CDR3 contains 14 residues. The chain's CDR3 is CASSKPGQRYEQYF. CDR3 coding DNA: TGTGCCAGCAGTAAACCGGGACAGAGATACGAGCAGTACTTC.

The table lists this clonotype with many counts. The V gene is TRBV30, the J gene TRBJ2-3; 8 nucleotides match TRBD1. This CDR3 has 15 amino acids. The ends lost 1 base at V and 2 bases at J; junction bases unmatched: 5. Germline values: CDR1 GTSNPN, CDR2 SVGIG (reference sequence). CDR3 sequence (DNA): TGTGCCTGGAGTGGACAGGGGAGGAACACAGATACGCAGTATTTT. Amino acids: CAWSGQGRNTDTQYF. Drawing the rest from reference TRBV30 and TRBJ2-3, the complete variable domain is SQTIHQWPATLVQPVGSPLSLECTVEGTSNPNLYWYRQAAGRGLQLLFYSVGIGQISSEVPQNLSASRPQDRQFILSSKKLLLSDSGFYLCAWSGQGRNTDTQYFGPGTRLTVL.

This clonotype was observed many times. The rearrangement joins TRBV7-3 to TRBJ1-1; D not resolved. The V and J ends lost 2 bases and 2 bases respectively, with 9 bases between them. CDR1 and CDR2 (germline): SGHTA, FQGTGA. The CDR3 contains 14 residues. CDR3 DNA: TGTGCCAGCAGCTTAGGCCCTCCTAACACTGAAGCTTTCTTT. Translated: CASSLGPPNTEAFF. The complete variable domain, with remaining parts taken from reference TRBV7-3 and TRBJ1-1, reads GAGVSQTPSNKVTEKGKYVELRCDPISGHTALYWYRQSLGQGPEFLIYFQGTGAADDSGLPNDRFFAVRPEGSVSTLKIQRTERGDSAVYLCASSLGPPNTEAFFGQGTRLTVV.

This clonotype appeared many times. The chain recombines TRBV5-1 with TRBJ2-1; possibly TRBD2 for D (5 bases). Germline V CDR1 and CDR2: SGHRS, YFSETQ. CDR3 size: 12 residues. V lost 4 bases, J lost 7 bases, and 9 bases lay in between. The CDR3, as DNA: TGCGCCAGCAGCGGGAGTGGTAATGAGCAGTTCTTC. Translation: CASSGSGNEQFF.

This clonotype was seen a handful of times. CDR3 sequence (DNA): TGTGCCAGCACCATAGGGGGAGCCCCCTACGAGCAGTACTTC. It codes for CASTIGGAPYEQYF. The rearrangement links TRBV28 to TRBJ2-7, with D possibly matching TRBD1 (6 bases). Germline loops: CDR1 MDHEN, CDR2 SYDVKM. The CDR3 is made up of 14 amino acids. V lost 7 bases, J lost 2 bases, and 15 bases lay in between.

The rearrangement joins TRBV5-1 to TRBJ2-2; perhaps TRBD2 as D (5 bases). The CDR3 consists of 14 residues. V lost 5 bases, J lost 5 bases, and 13 bases lay in between. Looked up from germline, CDR1 is SGHRS and CDR2 is YFSETQ. CDR3 nucleotide sequence: TGCGCCAGCAGTGCCGAGGGTTGGACCGGGGAGCTGTTTTTT. This encodes CASSAEGWTGELFF. The full variable domain, its missing parts supplied by reference TRBV5-1 and TRBJ2-2, is KAGVTQTPRYLIKTRGQQVTLSCSPISGHRSVSWYQQTPGQGLQFLFEYFSETQRNKGNFPGRFSGRQFSNSRSEMNVSTLELGDSALYLCASSAEGWTGELFFGEGSRLTVL.

This clonotype turned up a few times. This chain connects TRBV28 to TRBJ2-5; a possible D gene is TRBD2 (6 bases). The CDR3 totals 16 residues. V was trimmed by 3 bases and J by 5 bases, leaving 19 bases between them. Germline-derived CDR1 and CDR2 are MDHEN and SYDVKM. CDR3 sequence (DNA): TGTGCCAGCAGTTTTGGGGCACGTCGGGAGAAGGAGACCCAGTACTTC. It encodes CASSFGARREKETQYF.

The CDR3 nucleotides read TGTGCCAGCAGTCTGCGGGACCTCAATGAGCAGTTCTTC. It yields the protein CASSLRDLNEQFF. The gene calls are TRBV12-3 or TRBV12-4 and TRBJ2-1, with D possibly being TRBD2 (6 bases). V dropped 5 bases and J dropped 6 bases, with 11 bases sitting between them. The CDR3 runs to 13 residues.

On this clonotype itself: A much larger clone lies a single base off, so this may be a read error. The CDR3 does not close with the conserved phenylalanine or tryptophan, likely indicating a read error. The V and J genes are TRBV29-1 and TRBJ2-3; 8 bases line up with TRBD1. In germline, CDR1 is SQVTM, CDR2 ANQGSEA. The CDR3 consists of 12 residues. Here the CDR3 reads CPEGTGPDTQYL. The CDR3 region has the DNA TGCCCGGAGGGGACAGGCCCAGATACGCAGTATCTT.

In its sample, this clonotype was seen many times. The chain joins TRBV18 to TRBJ2-1, with 9 bases matching TRBD2. The CDR3 sequence is 16 residues long. V shed 2 bases and J 3 bases; nucleotides not matched to a gene: 5. CDR1 is KGHSH, CDR2 LQKENI, per germline. As DNA, the CDR3 is TGTGCCAGCTCACCAATGGAGACTAGCGGCTACAATGAGCAGTTCTTC. As protein: CASSPMETSGYNEQFF.

This clonotype has at least ten counts. V gene TRBV28 combines with J gene TRBJ1-5; 7 bases line up with TRBD1. V lost 3 bases and J lost 3; bases outside the gene matches: 17. The germline CDR1 and CDR2 sequences are MDHEN and SYDVKM. There are 19 residues in the CDR3. DNA for the CDR3: TGTGCCAGCAGTTTGCAGTTAGGCGCTTCCGGGACAGTCAATCAGCCCCAGCATTTT. Protein sequence: CASSLQLGASGTVNQPQHF.

The chain recombines TRBV20-1 with TRBJ1-4, with TRBD1 matching over 7 bases. Germline CDR1 is DFQATT and CDR2 is SNEGSKA (reference sequence). The J segment lost 0 bases and the V segment lost 3 bases, leaving 7 bases of the junction unmatched. The CDR3 spans 16 residues. CDR3 coding DNA: TGCAGTGCTAGGCCCCCTCAGGGGGCAACTAATGAAAAACTGTTTTTT. Its protein product is CSARPPQGATNEKLFF.

V gene TRBV6-2 or TRBV6-3 combines with J gene TRBJ2-3; possibly TRBD1 for D (6 bases). The ends were cut back, 0 bases at V and 0 bases at J, with 13 bases in the middle. From germline, CDR1 is MNHEY and CDR2 SVGEGT. This CDR3 contains 17 residues. The CDR3 DNA sequence: TGTGCCAGCAGTTACTCAGGGGGATTAATTAGCACAGATACGCAGTATTTT. Translated: CASSYSGGLISTDTQYF.

This clonotype was detected only a few times. A single base separates this from a much larger clone, so it may be a read error. The CDR3 region is CASSPLTGGIDTEASF. The CDR3 DNA reads as TGTGCCAGCAGCCCACTGACGGGGGGGATCGACACTGAAGCTTCCTTT. The chain joins TRBV5-4 to TRBJ1-1; D might be TRBD1 (5 bases). The CDR3 length is 16 residues. The V gene's germline CDR1 is SGHNT and CDR2 YYREEE (reference sequence).

This clonotype has at least ten counts. The chain links TRBV2 to TRBJ1-2; no firm D call. Trimming left V 6 bases short and J 6 bases short, with 20 bases between. The V gene's germline CDR1 is SNHLY and CDR2 FYNNEI. The CDR3 consists of 15 residues. The CDR3 loop reads CASSPNSAVGNGYTF. CDR3 nucleotide sequence: TGTGCCAGCAGCCCGAACTCGGCCGTCGGGAATGGCTACACCTTC.

This rearrangement joins TRBV7-2 to TRBJ2-1; 11 nucleotides line up with TRBD2. Germline-derived CDR1 and CDR2 are SGHTA and FQGNSA. The V and J ends lost 1 base and 5 bases, in that order; junction bases with no gene match: 10. This CDR3 has 18 residues. The CDR3 here is CASSLGGLAAPGDNEQFF. The DNA for the CDR3 is TGTGCCAGCAGCTTAGGGGGACTAGCGGCACCGGGGGACAATGAGCAGTTCTTC.

This clonotype came up many times. This chain uses TRBV2 with TRBJ2-3; 8 nucleotides line up with TRBD1. V was clipped by 5 bases and J by 4 bases; unmatched bases: 8. The CDR3 is made up of 15 amino acids. Germline loops: CDR1 SNHLY, CDR2 FYNNEI. CDR3 sequence: CASSNRQGKSDTQYF. The CDR3 nucleotides read TGTGCCAGCAGTAACCGACAGGGGAAATCAGATACGCAGTATTTT.

The rearrangement joins TRBV5-1 to TRBJ1-1; TRBD1 matches 7 bases. Germline V gene lookup returns CDR1 SGHRS and CDR2 YFSETQ. This CDR3 is 14 amino acids long. V shed 5 bases, J shed 3 bases, and the junction held 7 bases outside the gene matches. CDR3 sequence (DNA): TGCGCCAGCAGTGCAGACAGGGATCACACTGAAGCTTTCTTT. Residues: CASSADRDHTEAFF.